These 20 T cell receptor beta chains were sequenced from one sample in a study of response to subunit inactivated influenza vaccine. TCRdb fed the RT-PCR reads into MiXCR, producing one record per CDR3 protein. The sample consists of 450,000 to 600,000 distinct CDR3 sequences, 7.6% of them appearing once. The input for sequencing was PBMCs from blood, taken around 25 months after vaccination. These TCRs come from a man aged 50 to 75 who received an inactivated influenza vaccine.

The chain joins TRBV27 to TRBJ2-1, with TRBD1 as a possible D gene (6 bases). The CDR3 has 16 residues. In germline, CDR1 is MNHEY, CDR2 SMNVEV (reference sequence). Trimming stripped 1 base from V and 2 bases from J, with 12 bases between. Written as DNA, the CDR3 is TGTGCCAGCAGTTTATGGGGTAGGGGGACCTACAATGAGCAGTTCTTC. This translates into CASSLWGRGTYNEQFF.

This clonotype was picked up a small number of times. The CDR3 protein is CATGLVRTDTQYF. Written as DNA, the CDR3 is TGTGCCACGGGACTCGTGCGCACAGATACGCAGTATTTT. This chain links TRBV7-2 with TRBJ2-3, with D possibly being TRBD2 (6 bases). The ends were cut back, 10 bases at V and 1 base at J, with 12 bases in the middle. This CDR3 has 13 amino acids. The germline V gene has CDR1 SGHTA and CDR2 FQGNSA.

This clonotype came up a few times. CDR3 region: CASSRGESPLHF. As DNA, the CDR3 is TGTGCCAGCAGTCGGGGGGAGTCACCCCTCCACTTT. The chain links TRBV7-9 to TRBJ1-6, with a weak D call TRBD1 (5 bases). Germline V gives CDR1 SEHNR, CDR2 FQNEAQ (reference sequence). V was clipped by 6 bases and J by 10 bases, with 10 bases between them. CDR3 length equals 12 residues.

This clonotype occurred many times. V gene TRBV7-2 combines with J gene TRBJ2-5; the D gene is possibly TRBD1 (6 bases). Germline V gene sequence: CDR1 SGHTA, CDR2 FQGNSA. The CDR3 loop spans 15 amino acids. V was trimmed by 1 base and J by 8 bases, leaving 17 bases between them. This CDR3 reads CASSLDGTSLVTQYF. The CDR3 coding sequence is TGTGCCAGCAGCTTAGACGGGACAAGTCTTGTTACCCAGTACTTC.

The table lists this clonotype with a few counts. V usage is TRBV28 and J usage is TRBJ2-1; tentative D call: TRBD2 (5 bases). The germline V gene has CDR1 MDHEN and CDR2 SYDVKM. The ends were cut back, 10 bases at V and 5 bases at J, with 15 bases in the middle. CDR3 length: 13 amino acids. The CDR3 reads CATQLRANNEQFF. CDR3 in DNA: TGTGCCACCCAATTGCGGGCCAACAATGAGCAGTTCTTC.

This clonotype was seen ten or more times. The V and J genes are TRBV2 and TRBJ2-2, with D possibly called TRBD1 or TRBD2 (5 bases each). This CDR3 has 15 amino acids. V was cut by 2 bases and J by 0 bases, with 7 bases left in between. CDR1 is SNHLY, CDR2 FYNNEI, per germline. The CDR3 bases are TGTGCCAGCAGTGAACAGGGAGCGAACACCGGGGAGCTGTTTTTT. Translated: CASSEQGANTGELFF.

This clonotype was found many times. This chain links TRBV20-1 with TRBJ1-3; D is ambiguous. Looked up from germline, CDR1 is DFQATT and CDR2 is SNEGSKA (reference sequence). The CDR3 has 14 residues. V was clipped by 0 bases and J by 7 bases, with 13 bases between them. The CDR3 region has the DNA TGCAGTGCTAGAGAACCTCGGTTGGGTAACACCATATATTTT. Translation: CSAREPRLGNTIYF.

The gene calls are TRBV7-2 and TRBJ2-5; no definite D call. This CDR3 comprises 15 residues. Trimming pared 0 bases from V and 5 bases from J, leaving 13 bases between. Germline V gene sequence: CDR1 SGHTA, CDR2 FQGNSA. The CDR3 protein is CASSLAGRALETQYF. As DNA, the CDR3 is TGTGCCAGCAGCTTAGCGGGTCGGGCTCTCGAGACCCAGTACTTC.

This clonotype was seen repeatedly, ten times or more. V gene TRBV7-8 combines with J gene TRBJ1-5, with D perhaps matching TRBD1 (6 bases). CDR1 is SGHVS, CDR2 FQNEAQ, per germline. This CDR3 has 12 residues. Trimming took off 5 bases at V and 10 bases at J, with 12 bases between the two ends. The CDR3 loop reads CASSPDRNPQHF. CDR3 coding DNA: TGTGCCAGCAGCCCCGACAGGAACCCCCAGCATTTT.

This clonotype occurred many times. V usage is TRBV12-3 or TRBV12-4 and J usage is TRBJ2-3, with D unresolved. The length of the CDR3 is 13 residues. The V end was cut by 4 bases, the J end by 6 bases, with 11 bases between. As DNA, the CDR3 is TGTGCCAGCAGTTCTAGGCGAATGGATACGCAGTATTTT. This sequence encodes CASSSRRMDTQYF.

The chain links TRBV6-2 or TRBV6-3 to TRBJ1-2, with TRBD1 as a possible D gene (6 bases). CDR3 length equals 17 residues. V lost 4 bases and J 7 bases, leaving 25 bases between the germline ends. Germline CDR1 reads MNHEY; CDR2 reads SVGEGT. CDR3 loop: CASSFLTGGGPLFGYTF. In DNA, the CDR3 is TGTGCCAGCAGTTTCCTCACCGGAGGGGGGCCCCTATTTGGCTACACCTTC.

This clonotype has just one count. The V and J genes are TRBV12-3 or TRBV12-4 and TRBJ2-6, with D unresolved. This CDR3 is 15 amino acids long. V was shortened by 7 bases and J by 0 bases, with 10 bases between the two germline ends. The CDR3 DNA is TGTGCCAGCACCTTACAAAGCTCTGGGGCCAACGTCCTGACTTTC. Residues: CASTLQSSGANVLTF.

On this clonotype: A much larger clonotype is one base distant, so this may be a read error. The gene calls are TRBV5-1 and TRBJ2-2; the match to TRBD2 covers 10 bases. Trimming took 4 bases from V and 4 from J; bases not matched to a gene: 7. The CDR3 length is 16 residues. Germline V CDR1 and CDR2: SGHRS, YFSETQ. CDR3 coding DNA: TGCGCCAGCAGCGTGGGTGCTAGCGGGGGCACCGGGGAGCTGTTTTTT. Translating it yields CASSVGASGGTGELFF. The full variable domain, rest sourced from reference TRBV5-1 and TRBJ2-2, is KAGVTQTPRYLIKTRGQQVTLSCSPISGHRSVSWYQQTPGQGLQFLFEYFSETQRNKGNFPGRFSGRQFSNSRSEMNVSTLELGDSALYLCASSVGASGGTGELFFGEGSRLTVL.

The CDR3 sequence: CASSLLEGSANEQFF. The CDR3, as DNA: TGTGCCAGCAGCTTGTTGGAGGGGTCGGCGAATGAGCAGTTCTTC. The gene calls are TRBV5-6 and TRBJ2-1; possibly TRBD2 for D (6 bases). The length of the CDR3 is 15 residues. V lost 1 base and J 7 bases, leaving 15 bases between the germline ends. The germline gives CDR1 SGHDT, CDR2 YYEEEE.

This clonotype was seen ten or more times. The V call is TRBV20-1, the J call TRBJ1-1, with 8 nucleotides matching TRBD1. From germline, CDR1 is DFQATT and CDR2 SNEGSKA (reference sequence). With V trimmed by 6 bases and J by 4 bases, 7 bases remained unmatched. The CDR3 is 13 amino acids. The CDR3 loop reads CSAPKQGGTEAFF. The CDR3 nucleotides read TGCAGTGCCCCGAAACAGGGGGGCACTGAAGCTTTCTTT.

This clonotype has only a few counts. The gene calls are TRBV11-2 and TRBJ1-2; D gene uncertain. Trimming cost V 5 bases and J 8 bases, with 21 bases left between them. The CDR3 totals 15 residues. Looked up from germline, CDR1 is SGHAT and CDR2 is FQNNGV. Written as DNA, the CDR3 is TGTGCCAGCAGCACTAGGACCGGAAGGTTTGGGGGCTACACCTTC. Translating gives CASSTRTGRFGGYTF. The complete variable domain, with remaining parts taken from reference TRBV11-2 and TRBJ1-2, reads EAGVAQSPRYKIIEKRQSVAFWCNPISGHATLYWYQQILGQGPKLLIQFQNNGVVDDSQLPKDRFSAERLKGVDSTLKIQPAKLEDSAVYLCASSTRTGRFGGYTFGSGTRLTVV.

This chain links TRBV10-3 with TRBJ2-6; no definite D call. The CDR3 contains 16 residues. The ends were cut back, 6 bases at V and 0 bases at J, with 12 bases in the middle. Germline CDR1 is ENHRY and CDR2 is SYGVKD. The CDR3 sequence is CAIRKDGLSGANVLTF. In nucleotides, the CDR3 is TGTGCCATCAGGAAGGACGGCCTCTCTGGGGCCAACGTCCTGACTTTC.

This clonotype was observed a few times. The genes are TRBV28 and TRBJ2-4; 11 nucleotides line up with TRBD2. The CDR3 is made up of 18 amino acids. V lost 4 bases to trimming and J lost 0 bases; unmatched junction nucleotides: 8. The germline V gene encodes CDR1 MDHEN and CDR2 SYDVKM. This CDR3 reads CASSYSGGAALAKNIQYF. In nucleotides, the CDR3 is TGTGCCAGCAGTTATAGCGGGGGGGCCGCATTAGCCAAAAACATTCAGTACTTC.

The rearrangement joins TRBV20-1 to TRBJ2-3; D possibly corresponds to TRBD1 (7 bases). CDR1 and CDR2 from the germline V gene are DFQATT and SNEGSKA (reference sequence). Trimming removed 5 bases at V and 9 bases at J, with 21 bases between. This CDR3 is built from 14 residues. The CDR3 is CSAQRQGGRDTQYF. The CDR3 nucleotides are TGCAGTGCTCAGCGACAGGGAGGTAGGGACACGCAGTATTTT.

The chain carries TRBV9 and TRBJ2-1, with D uncertain. Trimming removed 3 bases from V and 5 bases from J, with 18 bases in between. The germline CDR1 and CDR2 sequences are SGDLS and YYNGEE. CDR3 length equals 16 residues. The CDR3 nucleotides are TGTGCCAGCAGCGCCAATCCAGCCCTGAACAACAATGAGCAGTTCTTC. Protein: CASSANPALNNNEQFF.